These 18 T cell receptor beta chains originate from one sample sequenced in a study of identical twins. TCRdb re-called the 5' RACE reads with MiXCR, one entry per CDR3 protein. Among fewer than 500,000 distinct CDR3 sequences listed, 14% were seen once. A further study also used this sample, focusing on yellow fever vaccine responses in identical twins.

The sample consisted of CD4+ T cells sorted from blood. The receptor set was obtained from a woman aged 18-29 years in good health.

This clonotype was detected many times. This chain uses TRBV3-1 with TRBJ1-2, with TRBD1 matching over 10 bases. The CDR3 loop spans 16 amino acids. Germline assignment: CDR1 LGHDT and CDR2 YNNKEL (reference sequence). The V segment lost 4 bases and the J segment 3 bases; nucleotides outside the gene matches: 8. The CDR3 DNA reads as TGTGCCAGCAGCCTAGGCCCCGGGACAGGGGACTATGGCTACACCTTC. This encodes CASSLGPGTGDYGYTF.

This clonotype has a handful of counts. The V and J genes are TRBV28 and TRBJ1-4; D is ambiguous. The CDR3 is 14 residues long. Trimming stripped 6 bases from V and 10 bases from J, with 18 bases between. Germline V gene data show CDR1 as MDHEN and CDR2 as SYDVKM. The CDR3 is CASRDGGPIGKLFF. DNA of the CDR3: TGTGCCAGCAGGGATGGAGGTCCGATCGGAAAACTGTTTTTT.

This rearrangement joins TRBV6-4 to TRBJ1-1; TRBD1 is a possible D gene (5 bases). V dropped 4 bases and J dropped 3 bases, with 9 bases sitting between them. Germline V gene sequence: CDR1 MRHNA, CDR2 SNTAGT. The CDR3 totals 13 residues. CDR3 region: CASSVRADTEAFF. Here the CDR3 DNA reads TGTGCCAGCAGTGTCAGGGCGGACACTGAAGCTTTCTTT.

This clonotype was found a few times. The V call is TRBV7-3, the J call TRBJ2-2; D unclear. Germline CDR1 and CDR2: SGHTA and FQGTGA. V shed 2 bases and J shed 4 bases, with 8 bases lying between them. The length of the CDR3 is 14 residues. CDR3 DNA: TGTGCCAGCAGCTTACCCTCTAGCACCGGGGAGCTGTTTTTT. Its translation is CASSLPSSTGELFF.

V is TRBV5-6 and J is TRBJ1-1, with D perhaps matching TRBD1 (6 bases). CDR3 length: 16 residues. Germline CDR1 SGHDT, CDR2 YYEEEE. V dropped 2 bases and J dropped 0 bases, with 14 bases sitting between them. Written as DNA, the CDR3 is TGTGCCAGCAGCTTATTATACGACAGGTTGAACACTGAAGCTTTCTTT. Amino acid sequence: CASSLLYDRLNTEAFF.

This clonotype has just a few counts. The V call is TRBV6-5, the J call TRBJ2-7, with D unresolved. Germline lookup yields CDR1 MNHEY and CDR2 SVGAGI. Trimming cost V 0 bases and J 3 bases, with 9 bases left between them. The CDR3 covers 14 residues. The CDR3: CASSYSSGRYEQYF. The CDR3 region has the DNA TGTGCCAGCAGTTACTCCTCGGGTCGCTACGAGCAGTACTTC.

The chain has TRBV7-2 and TRBJ2-7, with D maybe TRBD2 (6 bases). The V gene's germline CDR1 is SGHTA and CDR2 FQGNSA. The V and J ends lost 5 bases and 3 bases respectively, with 17 bases between them. There are 15 residues in the CDR3. The CDR3 DNA is TGTGCCAGCAGCCAACTAGCAACTACCAGCTACGAGCAGTACTTC. It is translated as CASSQLATTSYEQYF.

Here the CDR3 DNA reads TGCAGTGCTAGAGATTTCCTAGCGGGGAACTACGAGCAGTACTTC. Translated: CSARDFLAGNYEQYF. The chain employs TRBV20-1 and TRBJ2-7; 9 bases are a match to TRBD2. The ends lost 0 bases at V and 3 bases at J; junction bases unmatched: 6. The CDR3 totals 15 residues. Germline V lookup: CDR1 DFQATT, CDR2 SNEGSKA (reference sequence).

This clonotype was seen many times. The rearrangement links TRBV25-1 to TRBJ2-1, with 9 bases aligning to TRBD2. CDR1 is MGHDK and CDR2 is SYGVNS in the germline V gene. V gave up 0 bases and J gave up 7 bases; unmatched junction bases: 7. The CDR3 loop spans 16 amino acids. The CDR3 is CASSEYGGRAMNEQFF. The CDR3 region has the DNA TGTGCCAGCAGTGAATATGGCGGGAGGGCAATGAATGAGCAGTTCTTC.

The sample holds a few counts of this clonotype. The rearrangement joins TRBV6-5 to TRBJ1-1; possible D gene TRBD1, 5 bases. The CDR3 is 12 amino acids. CDR1 and CDR2 (germline): MNHEY, SVGAGI. The V gene lost 8 bases and the J gene lost 1 base, with 8 bases spanning the gap. This CDR3 reads CASATGNTEAFF. The CDR3 bases are TGTGCCAGCGCAACAGGGAACACTGAAGCTTTCTTT.

In this sample, this clonotype turned up many times. The rearrangement uses TRBV10-3 and TRBJ2-3; TRBD1 agrees at 8 bases. Germline assignment: CDR1 ENHRY and CDR2 SYGVKD. The CDR3 runs to 13 residues. J was trimmed by 4 bases and V by 8 bases; bases with no gene match: 5. CDR3 sequence (DNA): TGTGCCATCCTACAGGGGGTGGCAGATACGCAGTATTTT. Translating gives CAILQGVADTQYF.

This clonotype has just a few counts. This chain links TRBV27 with TRBJ2-7; D might be TRBD1 (5 bases). Germline CDR1 MNHEY, CDR2 SMNVEV (reference sequence). CDR3 size: 15 residues. Trimming shortened V by 6 bases and J by 4 bases, and 19 bases separated the two germline ends. The CDR3, as DNA: TGTGCCAGCAGCGTTCAGGGTGGGGAATCTTACGAGCAGTACTTC. Protein: CASSVQGGESYEQYF.

This clonotype was counted a few times. V gene TRBV7-2 combines with J gene TRBJ2-7; maybe TRBD1 (6 bases). Trimming pared 0 bases from V and 7 bases from J, leaving 19 bases between. The germline V gene encodes CDR1 SGHTA and CDR2 FQGNSA. The CDR3 loop spans 16 amino acids. CDR3 protein: CASSLASSRGKVEQYF. CDR3 in DNA: TGTGCCAGCAGCTTAGCGTCGTCTAGGGGGAAGGTAGAGCAGTACTTC.

This clonotype was seen repeatedly, ten times or more. The chain recombines TRBV20-1 with TRBJ2-3; the match to TRBD2 covers 10 bases. Per the germline V gene, CDR1 is DFQATT and CDR2 is SNEGSKA (reference sequence). Losses at the gene ends were 5 bases for V and 4 bases for J; bases not matched to a gene: 21. This CDR3 contains 19 residues. The CDR3 DNA is TGCAGTGCTTCCACTAGCGGGGTGTTCGGTTGGTTCCTCGCAGATACGCAGTATTTT. It encodes CSASTSGVFGWFLADTQYF.

The CDR3: CASSSVPSNTEAFF. The CDR3 coding sequence is TGCGCCAGCAGCTCCGTTCCCTCCAACACTGAAGCTTTCTTT. The chain joins TRBV5-1 to TRBJ1-1; no definite D call. This CDR3 has 14 residues. CDR1 SGHRS and CDR2 YFSETQ come from the germline V gene. Trimming removed 3 bases at V and 2 bases at J, with 11 bases between.

On this clonotype itself: Germline and junction disagree at one end, which may indicate a read error. The gene calls are TRBV24-1 and TRBJ2-7, with D hard to call. Looked up from germline, CDR1 is KGHDR and CDR2 is SFDVKD. The CDR3 contains 12 residues. This CDR3 is CAARNWGYEQYF. CDR3 bases: TGTGCCGCCAGAAATTGGGGCTACGAGCAGTACTTC.

V and J are TRBV12-3 or TRBV12-4 and TRBJ2-1; 14 positions match TRBD2. This CDR3 is built from 15 residues. The junction had 6 bases not matched to a gene; V was cut back by 7 bases and J by 7 bases. CDR3 protein: CASTLTSGGANEQFF. CDR3 bases: TGTGCCAGCACCCTGACTAGCGGGGGGGCGAATGAGCAGTTCTTC.

This rearrangement joins TRBV5-1 to TRBJ2-5, with D perhaps assigned TRBD1 or TRBD2 (7 bases each). With 0 bases removed from V and 4 bases from J, the gap between germline ends came to 13 bases. Germline values: CDR1 SGHRS, CDR2 YFSETQ. CDR3 length equals 15 residues. CDR3 nucleotide sequence: TGCGCCAGCAGCTTGGGCCAGGGGGGGAGAGAGACCCAGTACTTC. Translating gives CASSLGQGGRETQYF.